This T cell receptor (beta chain) appears in the sequencing data of a study of cytomegalovirus exposure and HLA in healthy donors. This clone occurred once. Clones were sequenced by immunoSEQ multiplex PCR, and TCRdb holds only the in-frame ones, with some missing. The sample lists more than 85,000 clones; 88% were seen once. Trimming took off 2 bases at V and 6 bases at J, with 14 bases between the two ends. The CDR3 consists of 14 residues. Germline V gene data show CDR1 as SGHTA and CDR2 as FQGNSA. The genes are TRBV7-2 and TRBJ2-7; maybe TRBD1 (7 bases). What was sequenced was PBMCs. The TCR originated in a woman aged 30 to 39 in good health and CMV-seropositive. The CDR3 sequence: CASSLTARGVEQYF. The CDR3 DNA reads as TGTGCCAGCAGCTTAACGGCCAGGGGGGTCGAGCAGTACTTC. Drawing the rest from reference TRBV7-2 and TRBJ2-7, the complete variable domain is GAGVSQSPSNKVTEKGKDVELRCDPISGHTALYWYRQSLGQGLEFLIYFQGNSAPDKSGLPSDRFSAERTGGSVSTLTIQRTQQEDSAVYLCASSLTARGVEQYFGPGTRLTVT.